This TCR beta chain was sequenced for a study of blood T cell repertoires in COVID-19. The method was immunoSEQ multiplex PCR; TCRdb's version includes in-frame clones alone and lacks a portion of them. The sample yields about 400,000 clones, around 87% seen once. The origin of this receptor is a human donor in a cohort sampled during active COVID-19. The sample comprised peripheral blood.

The CDR3 DNA follows: TGTGCCAGTAGTATACTTACTTCGACTAGCGGTAGCACAGATACGCAGTATTTT. Translating it yields CASSILTSTSGSTDTQYF. The chain has TRBV19 and TRBJ2-3; 9 bases align to TRBD2. The CDR3 totals 18 residues. CDR1 is LNHDA and CDR2 is SQIVND in the germline V gene (reference sequence). V was pared by 2 bases and J by 0 bases, with 9 bases of the junction left unmatched.